Below are 3 T cell receptor beta chains sequenced from a single sample in a study of regulatory T cells in long-lasting Graves disease. Library construction for TCR beta used iRepertoire HTBI primers and Arm-PCR of CDR3 regions. TCRdb passed the multiplex PCR reads through MiXCR, listing each CDR3 protein once. The table includes about 620,000 distinct CDR3 sequences, around 15% detected once. As to time point: newly diagnosed GD, antithyroid drugs for less than 3 months. The TCR library was made from RNA extracted from PBMCs. This sample also belongs to another study, concerning T cells in Graves' hyperthyroidism and ophthalmopathy.

Source: peripheral blood mononuclear cells (PBMCs), taken at new diagnosis, from a patient treated with antithyroid drugs. The receptors stem from a woman in her twenties or thirties with Graves disease.

On this clonotype: This sequence may be a read error, since a much larger clone differs from it by one base. The rearrangement links TRBV28 to TRBJ2-3; 10 bases are shared with TRBD2. The CDR3 has 16 amino acids. Germline CDR1 MDHEN, CDR2 SYDVKM. This CDR3 is CASSRTSGTSTDTRYF. The CDR3 DNA reads as TGTGCCAGCAGCCGCACTAGCGGGACTAGCACAGATACGCGGTATTTT.

This clonotype was seen a few times. The chain couples TRBV25-1 to TRBJ2-1; weak D call: TRBD2 (5 bases). Trimming removed 2 bases from V and 9 bases from J, with 17 bases in between. This CDR3 has 15 residues. Germline V gene lookup returns CDR1 MGHDK and CDR2 SYGVNS. This CDR3 reads CASSETRVQAGEQFF. As DNA, the CDR3 is TGTGCCAGCAGTGAAACCCGGGTCCAGGCGGGTGAGCAGTTCTTC.

The rearrangement links TRBV30 to TRBJ2-7, with 8 positions matching TRBD2. The germline V gene has CDR1 GTSNPN and CDR2 SVGIG (reference sequence). With 4 bases clipped from V and 7 bases from J, the junction kept 18 bases outside the gene matches. This CDR3 has 16 residues. CDR3 in DNA: TGTGCCTGGACCGTATCAGCGGGAGAGCCCCCCTTGGAGCAGTACTTC. Amino acids: CAWTVSAGEPPLEQYF.